What follows are 6 T cell receptor beta chains derived from one specimen sequenced in a study of regulatory dendritic cells for organ transplantation. Sorted T cells were CFSE-labeled and cultured 5 days with allogeneic regulatory or mature dendritic cells at 1:10. TCRdb keeps only in-frame clones here, not all; method: immunoSEQ multiplex PCR. The table includes more than 15,000 clones, less than 85% detected once. Their specific antigens are unknown. Sequenced: memory CD4+ T cells from blood cultured with regulatory dendritic cells. Subset noted: CD45RO+ memory T cells. Receptors were obtained from a human donor in good health.

This clone was counted a few times. The chain joins TRBV14 to TRBJ1-6, with a weak D call TRBD1 (5 bases). Trimming removed 3 bases from V and 4 bases from J, with 13 bases in between. Germline V gene lookup returns CDR1 SGHDN and CDR2 FVKESK. This CDR3 has 16 amino acids. Here the CDR3 reads CASSQMPGSYNSPLHF. The CDR3 region has the DNA TGTGCCAGCAGCCAGATGCCAGGGAGTTATAATTCACCCCTCCACTTT.

The V and J genes are TRBV5-1 and TRBJ1-1, with D possibly being TRBD1 (5 bases). The V end was cut by 2 bases, the J end by 1 base, with 12 bases between. CDR3 size: 15 residues. Germline V gene data show CDR1 as SGHRS and CDR2 as YFSETQ. The CDR3 loop reads CASSFSWGTNTEAFF. DNA for the CDR3: TGCGCCAGCAGCTTCTCCTGGGGGACGAACACTGAAGCTTTCTTT.

The V gene is TRBV11-3, the J gene TRBJ2-3; D is unclear. Germline CDR1 reads SGHNT; CDR2 reads YENEEA. The CDR3 length is 11 residues. V was clipped by 8 bases and J by 6 bases, with 9 bases between them. The CDR3 reads CASGIGDTQYF. CDR3 DNA sequence: TGTGCCAGCGGCATTGGGGATACGCAGTATTTT.

The V call is TRBV7-2, the J call TRBJ2-3; D gene ambiguous. The V gene's germline CDR1 is SGHTA and CDR2 FQGNSA. Trimming removed 4 bases from V and 3 bases from J, with 5 bases in between. The CDR3 consists of 12 residues. CDR3 sequence: CASSSRTDTQYF. Here the CDR3 DNA reads TGTGCCAGCAGCTCAAGAACAGATACGCAGTATTTT.

The V gene is TRBV19, the J gene TRBJ1-2; D not resolved. This CDR3 is 12 amino acids long. The V end lost 4 bases, the J end lost 5 bases, and 8 bases lay between the germline ends. Germline V gene lookup returns CDR1 LNHDA and CDR2 SQIVND (reference sequence). CDR3 sequence reads: CASSKMMYGYTF. As DNA, the CDR3 is TGTGCCAGTAGTAAAATGATGTATGGCTACACCTTC.

The chain combines TRBV4-1 with TRBJ2-3, with D possibly being TRBD1 or TRBD2 (5 bases each). V lost 1 base and J lost 4, with 12 bases in between. CDR3 length: 15 amino acids. Germline values: CDR1 MGHRA, CDR2 YSYEKL. CDR3 region: CASSQGDPQADTQYF. The CDR3 DNA is TGCGCCAGCAGCCAAGGGGACCCGCAAGCAGATACGCAGTATTTT.